This entry lists 19 T cell receptor beta chains sequenced from one sample in a study of blood T cell repertoires in COVID-19. Produced via immunoSEQ multiplex PCR; TCRdb's table is partial and in-frame only. Of around 200,000 clones listed, roughly 86% are singletons. The sample taken for sequencing was PBMCs or T cells enriched from blood (not recorded which). These receptors were collected from a man aged 18 to 29 with acute COVID-19.

The V and J genes are TRBV4-3 and TRBJ2-7; 8 bases fit TRBD1. The CDR3 is made up of 14 amino acids. Trimming cost V 3 bases and J 4 bases; bases outside gene matches: 5. Germline assignment: CDR1 LGHNA and CDR2 YSLEER. For the CDR3, the DNA is TGCGCCAGCAGCCACGACAGGGGACGTTACGAGCAGTACTTC. This translates into CASSHDRGRYEQYF.

The CDR3 sequence: CASIVRNEQFF. The CDR3 DNA follows: TGTGCCAGCATAGTGAGGAATGAGCAGTTCTTC. This chain uses TRBV7-9 with TRBJ2-1; unclear D gene. This CDR3 is 11 amino acids long. CDR1 is SEHNR and CDR2 is FQNEAQ in the germline V gene (reference sequence). V dropped 7 bases and J dropped 7 bases, with 8 bases sitting between them.

The chain links TRBV7-9 to TRBJ1-1, with TRBD1 matching 7 bases. CDR1 and CDR2 (germline): SEHNR, FQNEAQ (reference sequence). There are 13 residues in the CDR3. J gave up 6 bases and V 5 bases, and 6 bases lay outside the gene matches. The DNA of the CDR3 is TGTGCCAGCAGCCCGTCCGGGACAGCTGAAGCTTTCTTT. Encoded protein: CASSPSGTAEAFF.

J is TRBJ1-4 and V is TRBV2; 10 positions match TRBD1. The germline gives CDR1 SNHLY, CDR2 FYNNEI. The CDR3 is 14 residues long. The ends lost 3 bases at V and 7 bases at J; junction bases unmatched: 2. CDR3 sequence reads: CASSEGQGFEKLFF. As DNA, the CDR3 is TGTGCCAGCAGTGAGGGACAGGGGTTTGAAAAACTGTTTTTT. The whole variable domain, filled in from reference TRBV2 and TRBJ1-4, reads EPEVTQTPSHQVTQMGQEVILRCVPISNHLYFYWYRQILGQKVEFLVSFYNNEISEKSEIFDDQFSVERPDGSNFTLKIRSTKLEDSAMYFCASSEGQGFEKLFFGSGTQLSVL.

The chain has TRBV12-3 or TRBV12-4 and TRBJ2-7; TRBD1 might be the D (5 bases). Trimming shortened V by 5 bases and J by 0 bases, and 8 bases separated the two germline ends. This CDR3 comprises 13 residues. The CDR3 reads CASSGANSYEQYF. As DNA, the CDR3 is TGTGCCAGCAGTGGGGCCAACTCCTACGAGCAGTACTTC.

The rearrangement uses TRBV2 and TRBJ2-7; D possibly corresponds to TRBD2 (5 bases). The V end lost 6 bases, the J end lost 3 bases, and 12 bases lay between the germline ends. This CDR3 contains 13 residues. Looked up from germline, CDR1 is SNHLY and CDR2 is FYNNEI. The CDR3 loop reads CASSDGLNYEQYF. CDR3 DNA: TGTGCCAGCAGCGACGGACTGAACTACGAGCAGTACTTC.

This clone appeared a few times. This chain uses TRBV5-1 with TRBJ2-5; 8 bases map to TRBD2. The CDR3 extends over 14 amino acids. In germline, CDR1 is SGHRS, CDR2 YFSETQ. Trimming took 7 bases from V and 5 from J; bases not matched to a gene: 10. The CDR3 DNA sequence: TGCGCCAGCTCTCGGGGGGGAGAGGAGGAGACCCAGTACTTC. Its translation: CASSRGGEEETQYF.

The chain carries TRBV24-1 and TRBJ2-2, with 7 bases fitting TRBD2. Germline V gene sequence: CDR1 KGHDR, CDR2 SFDVKD. The length of the CDR3 is 15 residues. J gave up 1 base and V 4 bases, and 2 bases lay outside the gene matches. The CDR3 sequence: CATSEGGRNTGELFF. The CDR3 DNA follows: TGTGCCACCAGTGAGGGCGGGAGGAACACCGGGGAGCTGTTTTTT.

This clone showed up many times. This chain connects TRBV14 to TRBJ2-1; 14 bases match TRBD2. Per germline, CDR1 SGHDN and CDR2 FVKESK. With 4 bases clipped from V and 10 bases from J, the junction kept 3 bases outside the gene matches. The CDR3 is made up of 14 amino acids. CDR3 sequence: CASSLGLAGAEQFF. In DNA, the CDR3 is TGTGCCAGCAGCCTGGGACTAGCGGGAGCGGAGCAGTTCTTC.

The gene calls are TRBV28 and TRBJ1-2; D possibly corresponds to TRBD1 (5 bases). The CDR3 loop spans 17 amino acids. Trimming left V 2 bases short and J 0 bases short, with 16 bases between. Per the germline V gene, CDR1 is MDHEN and CDR2 is SYDVKM. DNA of the CDR3: TGTGCCAGCAGTTTAGGGGGGGTGGGCCATTCTAACTATGGCTACACCTTC. Translating it yields CASSLGGVGHSNYGYTF.

This clone was detected only a few times. One end of the junction varies from germline; a read error may be responsible. The chain combines TRBV27 with TRBJ1-1, with D unclear. The CDR3 consists of 13 residues. CDR1 and CDR2 (germline): MNHEY, SMNVEV (reference sequence). CDR3 sequence: CASHEGRNAEAFF. The CDR3, as DNA: TGTGCCTCTCATGAGGGTCGGAACGCTGAAGCTTTCTTT.

The V call is TRBV7-2, the J call TRBJ2-7; D might be TRBD2 (6 bases). This CDR3 spans 16 amino acids. V dropped 1 base and J dropped 2 bases, with 15 bases sitting between them. The V gene's germline CDR1 is SGHTA and CDR2 FQGNSA. The CDR3 bases are TGTGCCAGCAGCTTAGGCGGGGCAGGCTTCCCCTACGAGCAGTACTTC. Its protein is CASSLGGAGFPYEQYF.

In DNA form, the CDR3 reads TGTGCCAGCAGCCAGGGGGATGACACAGATACGCAGTATTTT. This sequence encodes CASSQGDDTDTQYF. This sequence joins TRBV7-3 and TRBJ2-3; 7 bases map to TRBD1. Germline loops: CDR1 SGHTA, CDR2 FQGTGA. The CDR3 has 14 residues. J lost 2 bases, V lost 5 bases, and 4 bases had no gene match.

The CDR3 bases are TGTGCCTGGAGTACTCAACATTCACCCCTCCACTTT. Its protein is CAWSTQHSPLHF. The rearrangement uses TRBV30 and TRBJ1-6, with no clear D. Per germline, CDR1 GTSNPN and CDR2 SVGIG (reference sequence). The CDR3 covers 12 residues. V shed 2 bases and J shed 8 bases, with 7 bases lying between them.

The rearrangement joins TRBV19 to TRBJ2-1, with a weak D call TRBD2 (6 bases). The germline gives CDR1 LNHDA, CDR2 SQIVND (reference sequence). Trimming left V 4 bases short and J 6 bases short, with 16 bases between. The CDR3 is 15 residues long. In nucleotides, the CDR3 is TGTGCCAGTAGTACGACGGGACTGACACTCAATGAGCAGTTCTTC. It encodes CASSTTGLTLNEQFF.

The V and J genes are TRBV28 and TRBJ1-5; D uncertain. Germline-derived CDR1 and CDR2 are MDHEN and SYDVKM. The ends were cut back, 4 bases at V and 4 bases at J, with 5 bases in the middle. The CDR3 sequence is 12 residues long. The CDR3 here is CASSSRNQPQHF. The CDR3 DNA is TGTGCCAGCAGTTCACGGAATCAGCCCCAGCATTTT.

This chain connects TRBV28 to TRBJ2-7, with D perhaps matching TRBD1 (5 bases). The CDR3 consists of 14 residues. V gave up 4 bases and J gave up 3 bases, with 13 bases separating them. Germline CDR1 MDHEN, CDR2 SYDVKM. CDR3 in amino acids: CASSSPTDSYEQYF. The DNA for the CDR3 is TGTGCCAGCAGTTCGCCCACAGACAGCTACGAGCAGTACTTC. The full variable domain, with the rest looked up from reference TRBV28 and TRBJ2-7, is DVKVTQSSRYLVKRTGEKVFLECVQDMDHENMFWYRQDPGLGLRLIYFSYDVKMKEKGDIPEGYSVSREKKERFSLILESASTNQTSMYLCASSSPTDSYEQYFGPGTRLTVT.

This clone was observed once. This chain connects TRBV28 to TRBJ2-3, with 9 bases fitting TRBD1. This CDR3 comprises 20 residues. Germline CDR1 and CDR2: MDHEN and SYDVKM. Trimming cost V 5 bases and J 6 bases; bases outside gene matches: 24. In DNA, the CDR3 is TGTGCCAGCAGTGCCCCTAGGACAGGGGTTTGGCGGGATCTGAGGGATACGCAGTATTTT. As protein: CASSAPRTGVWRDLRDTQYF.

The V gene is TRBV24-1, the J gene TRBJ1-2, with TRBD1 matching over 7 bases. Germline lookup yields CDR1 KGHDR and CDR2 SFDVKD. Trimming at V came to 4 bases and at J to 7 bases, leaving 11 bases not matched to a gene. CDR3 size: 15 residues. The CDR3 DNA reads as TGTGCCACCAGTGAGGAACGGGACAGCATGGGTGGCTACACCTTC. It encodes CATSEERDSMGGYTF.